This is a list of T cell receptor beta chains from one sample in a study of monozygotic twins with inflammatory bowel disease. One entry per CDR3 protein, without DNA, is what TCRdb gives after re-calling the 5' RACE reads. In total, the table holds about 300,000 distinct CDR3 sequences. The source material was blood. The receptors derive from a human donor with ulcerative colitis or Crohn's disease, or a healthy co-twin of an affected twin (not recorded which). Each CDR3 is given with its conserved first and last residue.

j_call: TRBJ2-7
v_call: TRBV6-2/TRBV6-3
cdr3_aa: CASSYSAASSYEQYF

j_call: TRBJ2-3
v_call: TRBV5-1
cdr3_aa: CASSPSIVSSGRGTDTQYF

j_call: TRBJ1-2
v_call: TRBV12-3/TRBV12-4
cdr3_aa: CASSLDRGSNGYTF

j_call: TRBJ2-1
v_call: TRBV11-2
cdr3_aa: CASSNTLNQFF

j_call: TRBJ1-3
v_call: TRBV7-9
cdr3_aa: CASTQTGRPGNTIYF

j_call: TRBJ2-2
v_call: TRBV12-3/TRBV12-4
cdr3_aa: CASSPGYRHPGELFF

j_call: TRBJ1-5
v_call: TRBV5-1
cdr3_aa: CASSFEGGDQPQHF

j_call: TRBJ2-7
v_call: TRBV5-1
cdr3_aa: CASSFASYEQYF

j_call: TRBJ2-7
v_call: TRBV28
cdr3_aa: CASTPGGVGAYEQYF

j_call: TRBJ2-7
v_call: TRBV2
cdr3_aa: CASSKRLTYEQYF

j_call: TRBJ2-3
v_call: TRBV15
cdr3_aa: CATSRDYPGGLSDTQYF

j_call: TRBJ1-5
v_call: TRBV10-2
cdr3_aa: CASTALSNQPQHF

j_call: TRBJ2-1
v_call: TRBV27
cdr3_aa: CASSYGTEQFF

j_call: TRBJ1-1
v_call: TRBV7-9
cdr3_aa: CASSLMWSTEAFF

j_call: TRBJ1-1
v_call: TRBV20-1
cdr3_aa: CSAEGLLNTEAFF

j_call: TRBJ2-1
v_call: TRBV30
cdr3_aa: CAWSGPGLPMANEQFF

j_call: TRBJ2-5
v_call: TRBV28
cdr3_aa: CASRVEETQYF

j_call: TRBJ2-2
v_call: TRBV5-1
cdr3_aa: CASSLADSMDTGELFF

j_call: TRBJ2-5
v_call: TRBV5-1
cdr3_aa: CASRAQGGGQETQYF

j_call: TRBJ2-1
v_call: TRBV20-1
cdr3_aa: CSASGPVRGDYNEQFF

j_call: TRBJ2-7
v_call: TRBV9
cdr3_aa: CASSVEGTGSSYEQYF

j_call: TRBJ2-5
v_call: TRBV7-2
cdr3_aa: CASSPSSRRQETQYF

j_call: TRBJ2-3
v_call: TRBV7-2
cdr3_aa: CASSARGTGNSDTQYF

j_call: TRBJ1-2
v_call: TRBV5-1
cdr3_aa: CASSSVVALSISSVGYTF

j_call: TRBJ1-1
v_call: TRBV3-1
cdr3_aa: CASSQNDREGAFF

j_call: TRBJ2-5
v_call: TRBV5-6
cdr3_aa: CASSSIGAGTQETQYF

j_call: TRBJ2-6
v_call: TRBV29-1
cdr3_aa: CSVEGGTGANVLTF

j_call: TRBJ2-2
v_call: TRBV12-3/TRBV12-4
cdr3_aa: CASRLSGMNTGELFF

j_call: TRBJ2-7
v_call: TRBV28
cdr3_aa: CASSLTGGQYEQYF

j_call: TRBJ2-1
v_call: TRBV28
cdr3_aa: CASSLSGSGGVSEQFF

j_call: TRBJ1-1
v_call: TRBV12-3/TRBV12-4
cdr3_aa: CASTVEGRPTEAFF

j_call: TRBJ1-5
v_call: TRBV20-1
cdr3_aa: CSARPRGTVSNQPQHF

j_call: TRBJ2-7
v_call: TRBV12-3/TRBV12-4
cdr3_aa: CASRMDRSTYEQYF

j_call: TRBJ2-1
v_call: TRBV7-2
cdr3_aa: CASSLRAGNPYNEQFF

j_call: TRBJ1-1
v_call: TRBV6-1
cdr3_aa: CASSRGDSGPEAFF

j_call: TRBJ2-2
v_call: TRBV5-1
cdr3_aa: CASSDFKWAGELFF

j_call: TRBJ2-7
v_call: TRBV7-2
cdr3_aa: CASSLGPHRTPSYEQYF

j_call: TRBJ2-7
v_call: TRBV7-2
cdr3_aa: CASSLRRAGAYEQYF

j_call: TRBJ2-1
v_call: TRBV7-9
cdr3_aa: CASSSPQVLAGGNEQFF

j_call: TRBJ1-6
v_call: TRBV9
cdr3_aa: CASSVGGTQRWNSPLHF

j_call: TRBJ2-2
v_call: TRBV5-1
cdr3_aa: CASSRMGQINTGELFF

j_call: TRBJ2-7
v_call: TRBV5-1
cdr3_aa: CASSAGTEFYEQYF

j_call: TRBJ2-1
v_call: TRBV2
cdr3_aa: CATQQSVHDQFF

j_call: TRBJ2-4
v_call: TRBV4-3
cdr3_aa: CASSQGNRIRDIQYF

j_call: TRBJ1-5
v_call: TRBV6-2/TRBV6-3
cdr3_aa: CASSYISVGNNQPQHF

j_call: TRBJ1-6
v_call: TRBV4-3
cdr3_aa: CASSQDHGIPSPLHF

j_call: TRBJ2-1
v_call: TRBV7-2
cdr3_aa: CASSSYPENEQFF

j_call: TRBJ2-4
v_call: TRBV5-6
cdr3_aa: CASRTTGRGAKNIQYF

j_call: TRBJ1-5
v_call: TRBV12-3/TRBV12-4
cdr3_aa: CASSPLRKCSQPQHF

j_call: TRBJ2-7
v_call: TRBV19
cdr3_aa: CASSIHLGQGAYEQYF

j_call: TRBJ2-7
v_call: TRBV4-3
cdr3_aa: CASRQAGSYEQYF

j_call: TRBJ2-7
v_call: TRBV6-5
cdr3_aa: CASRTQGVYEQYF

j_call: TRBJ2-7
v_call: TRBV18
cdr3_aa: CASSLTARYNEQYF

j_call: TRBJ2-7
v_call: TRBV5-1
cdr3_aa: CASSLDGFGHEQYF

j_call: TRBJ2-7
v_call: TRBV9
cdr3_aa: CASSPDESWPGDEQYF